This TCR beta chain is from a study of shared clonotypes between healthy human individuals. Every immunoSEQ plate was one replicate of a subset's evenly spread DNA. Clones were read by immunoSEQ multiplex PCR, and TCRdb kept only the in-frame ones, dropping some. The sample lists approximately 2,300,000 clones; around 92% were seen once. Investigators divided CD4+ cells into CD45RA+ naive and CD45RA-negative memory subsets. This CDR3 has 13 amino acids. Trimming left V 6 bases short and J 0 bases short, with 8 bases between. The germline CDR1 and CDR2 sequences are KGHSH and LQKENI. Study outcomes and limitations: The study generally estimated greater richness for naive than memory subsets. The sole specimen, blood, was sampled, and tissue repertoires likely differ.

Points on this clone: Its antigen remains unknown.

The chain couples TRBV18 to TRBJ1-1; D is ambiguous. This sequence was found in a young man in good health. Some clones in this sample may be carry-over from other donors' samples. Specimen: naive CD4+ T cells from PBMCs. Described subset: CD45RA+ positively selected. This chain's CDR3 is CASSQDLNTEAFF. The CDR3 nucleotides are TGTGCCAGCTCGCAAGATTTGAACACTGAAGCTTTCTTT.